Each of the 2 T cell receptor beta chains below was sequenced from the same sample in a study of CD8+CD57+ T cells in acquired aplastic anemia. Profiling that covered TCR beta VDJ and CDR3 relied on genomic DNA as its template. TCRdb re-called the reads through MiXCR, storing one row per CDR3 protein. The table shows some 190,000 distinct CDR3 sequences, with about half occurring only once. Sequenced input: sorted CD4+, CD8+, or CD8+CD57+ T cells (not recorded which) from PBMCs. These receptors all stem from a human donor in good health, serving as a control.

The rearrangement uses TRBV19 and TRBJ2-7; D remains unclear. Trimming shortened V by 5 bases and J by 2 bases, and 13 bases separated the two germline ends. From germline, CDR1 is LNHDA and CDR2 SQIVND (reference sequence). CDR3 size: 14 residues. CDR3 in DNA: TGTGCCAGTAGTTCAGGCCTTGTAACCTACGAGCAGTACTTC. Translating it yields CASSSGLVTYEQYF.

V usage is TRBV19 and J usage is TRBJ1-1; TRBD1 is a possible D gene (5 bases). This CDR3 is built from 15 residues. V gave up 1 base and J gave up 4 bases, with 13 bases separating them. Germline CDR1 LNHDA, CDR2 SQIVND (reference sequence). The CDR3 nucleotides read TGTGCCAGTAGTATAGGAACAGGACTTGGCACTGAAGCTTTCTTT. As protein: CASSIGTGLGTEAFF.